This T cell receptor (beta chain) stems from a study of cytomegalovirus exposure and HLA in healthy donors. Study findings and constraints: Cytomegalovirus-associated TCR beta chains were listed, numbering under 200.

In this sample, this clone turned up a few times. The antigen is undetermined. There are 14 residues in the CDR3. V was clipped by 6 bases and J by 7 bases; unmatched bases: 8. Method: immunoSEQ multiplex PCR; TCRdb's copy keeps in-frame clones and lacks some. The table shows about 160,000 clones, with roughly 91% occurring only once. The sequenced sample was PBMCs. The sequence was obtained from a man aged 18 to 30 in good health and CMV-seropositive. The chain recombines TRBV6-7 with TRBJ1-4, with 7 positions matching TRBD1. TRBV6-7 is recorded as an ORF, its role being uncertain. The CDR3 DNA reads TGTGCCAGCAGCGTCAGGGGGATTGGTGAAAAACTGTTTTTT. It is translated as CASSVRGIGEKLFF.